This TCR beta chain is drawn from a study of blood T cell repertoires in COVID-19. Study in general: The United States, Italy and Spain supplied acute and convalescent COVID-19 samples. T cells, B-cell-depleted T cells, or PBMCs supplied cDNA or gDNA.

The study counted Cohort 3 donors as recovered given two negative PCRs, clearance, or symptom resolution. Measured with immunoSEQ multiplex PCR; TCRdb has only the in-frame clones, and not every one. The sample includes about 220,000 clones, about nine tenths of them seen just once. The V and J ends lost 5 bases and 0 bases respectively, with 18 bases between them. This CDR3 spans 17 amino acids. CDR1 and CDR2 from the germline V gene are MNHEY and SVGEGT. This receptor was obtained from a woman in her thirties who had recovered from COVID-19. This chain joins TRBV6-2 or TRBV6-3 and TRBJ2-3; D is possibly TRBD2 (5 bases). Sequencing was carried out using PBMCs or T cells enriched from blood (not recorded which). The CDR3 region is CASSEAGVGRSTDTQYF. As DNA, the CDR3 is TGTGCCAGCAGTGAGGCCGGGGTGGGTCGGAGCACAGATACGCAGTATTTT.